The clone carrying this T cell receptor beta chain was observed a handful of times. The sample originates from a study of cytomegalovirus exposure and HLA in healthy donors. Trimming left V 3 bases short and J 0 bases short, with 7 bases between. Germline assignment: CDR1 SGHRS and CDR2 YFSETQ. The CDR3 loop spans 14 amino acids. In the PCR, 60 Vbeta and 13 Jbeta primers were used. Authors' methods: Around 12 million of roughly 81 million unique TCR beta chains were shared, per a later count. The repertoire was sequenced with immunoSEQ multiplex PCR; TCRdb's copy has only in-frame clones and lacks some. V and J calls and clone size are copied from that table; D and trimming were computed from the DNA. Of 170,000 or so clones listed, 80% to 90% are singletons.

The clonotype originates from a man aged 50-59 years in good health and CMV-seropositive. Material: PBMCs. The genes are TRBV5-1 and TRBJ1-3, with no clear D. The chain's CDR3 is CASSYGDSGNTIYF. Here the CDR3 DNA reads TGCGCCAGCAGCTACGGGGACTCTGGAAACACCATATATTTT.